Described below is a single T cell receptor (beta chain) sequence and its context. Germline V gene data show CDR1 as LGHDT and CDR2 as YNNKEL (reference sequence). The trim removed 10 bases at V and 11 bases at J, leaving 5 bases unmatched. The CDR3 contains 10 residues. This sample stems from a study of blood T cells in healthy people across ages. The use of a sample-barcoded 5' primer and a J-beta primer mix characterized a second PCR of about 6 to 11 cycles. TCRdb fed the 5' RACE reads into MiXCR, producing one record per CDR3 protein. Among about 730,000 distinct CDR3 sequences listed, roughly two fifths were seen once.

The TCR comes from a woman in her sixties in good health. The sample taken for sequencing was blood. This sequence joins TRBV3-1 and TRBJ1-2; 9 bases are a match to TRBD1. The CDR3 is CATGQGTYTF. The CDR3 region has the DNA TGTGCCACTGGACAGGGGACATACACCTTC.